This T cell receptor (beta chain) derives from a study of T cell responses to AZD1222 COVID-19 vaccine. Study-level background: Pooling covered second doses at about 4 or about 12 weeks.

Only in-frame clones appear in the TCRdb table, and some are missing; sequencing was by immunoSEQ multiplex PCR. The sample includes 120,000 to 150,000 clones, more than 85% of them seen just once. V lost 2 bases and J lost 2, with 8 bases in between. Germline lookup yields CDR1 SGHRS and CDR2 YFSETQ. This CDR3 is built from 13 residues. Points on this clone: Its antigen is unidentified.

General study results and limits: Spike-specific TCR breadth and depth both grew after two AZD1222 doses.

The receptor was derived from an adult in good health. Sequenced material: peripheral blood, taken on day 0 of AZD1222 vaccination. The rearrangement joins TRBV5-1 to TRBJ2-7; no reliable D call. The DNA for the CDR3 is TGCGCCAGCAGCTTAGCTCCCCCCTACGAGCAGTACTTC. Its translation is CASSLAPPYEQYF.